This T cell receptor beta chain was obtained from a study of blood T cell repertoires in COVID-19. Study as a whole: Acute and convalescent COVID-19 specimens originated in the United States, Italy and Spain. Sample material is recorded as cDNA or gDNA derived from T cells, B-cell-depleted T cells, or PBMCs.

The V end was cut by 8 bases, the J end by 0 bases, with 11 bases between. This CDR3 is 14 amino acids long. Germline V gives CDR1 LNHNV, CDR2 YYDKDF (reference sequence). Original processing notes: Amplification from reference gene primers served as the basis for estimated nucleated cell counts. The assay was immunoSEQ multiplex PCR, and TCRdb's table has in-frame clones only and misses some. V and J calls and clone size are as listed in that table; D and trimming were resolved from the DNA. Among over 70,000 clones, about 87% were seen once, and the ten largest hold around 10%. This TCR came from a man older than 75 with acute or convalescent COVID-19. Sequenced input: peripheral blood. The chain employs TRBV15 and TRBJ2-1; D gene ambiguous. The CDR3 nucleotides are TGTGCCACCCAATACTCGAGCTCCTACAATGAGCAGTTCTTC. This sequence encodes CATQYSSSYNEQFF.